These T cell receptor beta chains were read from a single sample in a study of tumor and adjacent non-tumor tissue in lung cancer. TCRdb reprocessed the multiplex PCR reads with MiXCR, giving one entry per CDR3 protein. The sample consists of around 100,000 distinct CDR3 sequences, around three fifths of them appearing once. Sequences were obtained from distant non-tumor lung tissue. The receptors here all came from a man aged 25-45 years with non-small cell lung cancer. Each CDR3 is given with its conserved first and last residue. Fields, in order: D gene, J gene, V gene, clone size, CDR3 DNA, CDR3 protein. A D gene is named only where the DNA matches it firmly. Expanded clones are given a class, and other clones once, few, many or no size at all.

d_gene: TRBD1; j_gene: TRBJ2-3; v_gene: TRBV5-4; abundance: many; CDR3nt: TGTGCCAGCAGAAACCGGGACAGGTTCACAGATACGCAGTATTTT; CDR3aa: CASRNRDRFTDTQYF
d_gene: .; j_gene: TRBJ2-1; v_gene: TRBV11-2; abundance: .; CDR3nt: TGTGCCAGTAGCTTAGAGGCTGGGGAACACAATGAGCAGTTCTTC; CDR3aa: CASSLEAGEHNEQFF
d_gene: TRBD1; j_gene: TRBJ2-7; v_gene: TRBV6-2/TRBV6-3; abundance: .; CDR3nt: TGTGCCAGCAGTCATTCCGGGACAGTCACGTACGAGCGGTACTTC; CDR3aa: CASSHSGTVTYERYF
d_gene: .; j_gene: TRBJ2-2; v_gene: TRBV12-3/TRBV12-4; abundance: many; CDR3nt: TGTGCCAGCAGTCCGAGGCGCGGGGAGCTGTTTTTT; CDR3aa: CASSPRRGELFF
d_gene: .; j_gene: TRBJ2-1; v_gene: TRBV4-1; abundance: .; CDR3nt: TGCTCCAGCAGTCAAGATTTGGGGGCTGTGAGCGGGCAGTTCTTC; CDR3aa: CSSSQDLGAVSGQFF
d_gene: .; j_gene: TRBJ2-1; v_gene: TRBV10-3; abundance: .; CDR3nt: TGTGCCATCAGTGATGACAACGGGACTGAGCAGTTCTTC; CDR3aa: CAISDDNGTEQFF
d_gene: .; j_gene: TRBJ2-5; v_gene: TRBV20-1; abundance: once; CDR3nt: TGCAGTGCTATGAGCGTAGAGACCCAGTACTTC; CDR3aa: CSAMSVETQYF
d_gene: .; j_gene: TRBJ2-3; v_gene: TRBV20-1; abundance: many; CDR3nt: TGCAGTGCTAGAGATAAGGTAGCGGTTAGGTCAGATACGCAGTATTTT; CDR3aa: CSARDKVAVRSDTQYF
d_gene: TRBD2; j_gene: TRBJ2-3; v_gene: TRBV9; abundance: .; CDR3nt: TGTGCCTGCAGCGCCTTACTAGCGGGGAGCACAGATACGCAGTATTTT; CDR3aa: CACSALLAGSTDTQYF
d_gene: TRBD2; j_gene: TRBJ2-1; v_gene: TRBV7-8; abundance: .; CDR3nt: TGTGCCAGCAGCATCCGAGCGGGAGAGTCCGGAGGGCAGTTCTTC; CDR3aa: CASSIRAGESGGQFF
d_gene: .; j_gene: TRBJ2-5; v_gene: TRBV12-3/TRBV12-4; abundance: .; CDR3nt: TGTGCCAGCAGTTTAGGGGTCAGCCAAGAGACCCAGTACTTC; CDR3aa: CASSLGVSQETQYF
d_gene: .; j_gene: TRBJ1-2; v_gene: TRBV12-3/TRBV12-4; abundance: .; CDR3nt: TGTGCCAGCAGCATGATTTCTAACTATCGCTACACCTTC; CDR3aa: CASSMISNYRYTF
d_gene: .; j_gene: TRBJ2-7; v_gene: TRBV2; abundance: .; CDR3nt: TGTGCCAGCAGGAACTACGAGCAATACTTC; CDR3aa: CASRNYEQYF
d_gene: TRBD2; j_gene: TRBJ2-3; v_gene: TRBV11-2; abundance: few; CDR3nt: TGTGCCAGCAGCCAATATGGGCTAGCGGGGGCCTATACGCAGTATTTT; CDR3aa: CASSQYGLAGAYTQYF